Below, 14 T cell receptor beta chains from the same sample are listed, as sequenced in a study of blood T cell repertoires in COVID-19. Sequencing was performed with immunoSEQ multiplex PCR; in TCRdb, only in-frame clones are kept and a portion is missing. This sample has 300,000 to 400,000 clones; around nine tenths occur once, and the top ten carry 5% to 6%. The sequenced material came from PBMCs or T cells enriched from blood (not recorded which). The source is a man in his thirties or forties who had recovered from COVID-19.

This clone was observed a handful of times. The V call is TRBV7-9, the J call TRBJ2-1; no clear D. This CDR3 is 14 amino acids long. V was cut by 8 bases and J by 13 bases, with 24 bases left in between. CDR1 SEHNR and CDR2 FQNEAQ come from the germline V gene (reference sequence). CDR3 DNA sequence: TGTGCCAGCTTAGAACCCCTGACGCTCTCGGGTCAGTTCTTC. Protein sequence: CASLEPLTLSGQFF.

This clone was observed once. V is TRBV5-1 and J is TRBJ1-6; D not resolved. V lost 0 bases and J 7 bases, leaving 11 bases between the germline ends. CDR1 SGHRS and CDR2 YFSETQ come from the germline V gene. The CDR3 runs to 15 residues. DNA of the CDR3: TGCGCCAGCAGCTTGGGCCGCGCAGGCAATTCACCCCTCCACTTT. This gives the protein CASSLGRAGNSPLHF.

The chain couples TRBV29-1 to TRBJ1-1; the D is unclear. V lost 5 bases, J lost 8 bases, and 18 bases lay in between. CDR1 and CDR2 from the germline V gene are SQVTM and ANQGSEA. CDR3 length: 13 residues. The CDR3 loop reads CSVFPRRPNEAFF. The DNA of the CDR3 is TGCAGCGTTTTCCCTCGGCGGCCAAACGAAGCTTTCTTT.

This CDR3 is CASSFSGRGADEKLFF. The CDR3 nucleotides read TGTGCCAGCAGCTTCAGTGGGCGGGGCGCCGATGAAAAACTGTTTTTT. This chain joins TRBV7-8 and TRBJ1-4; perhaps TRBD1 as D (5 bases). This CDR3 has 16 amino acids. CDR1 SGHVS and CDR2 FQNEAQ come from the germline V gene. The V end lost 3 bases, the J end lost 6 bases, and 17 bases lay between the germline ends.

In regard to this clone: Other nucleotide sequences from this sample produce the same CDR3. The CDR3 region is CASSQDRFQPQHF. CDR3 coding DNA: TGTGCCAGCAGCCAGGACAGGTTTCAGCCCCAGCATTTT. The rearrangement joins TRBV3-1 (or the pseudogene TRBV3-2) to TRBJ1-5, with 7 nucleotides matching TRBD1. J was trimmed by 6 bases and V by 3 bases; bases with no gene match: 2. The CDR3 is 13 amino acids. Germline CDR1 and CDR2: LGHDT and YNNKEL (reference sequence).

The rearrangement uses TRBV7-8 and TRBJ1-5; 8 positions match TRBD1. The CDR3 is made up of 15 amino acids. V lost 1 base to trimming and J lost 3 bases; unmatched junction nucleotides: 2. The germline V gene has CDR1 SGHVS and CDR2 FQNEAQ. Here the CDR3 DNA reads TGTGCCAGCAGCTTAGGGACAGGGATCAATCAGCCCCAGCATTTT. Translated: CASSLGTGINQPQHF.

This clone was seen just once. The chain employs TRBV7-6 and TRBJ2-7; maybe TRBD1 (6 bases). The V end was cut by 5 bases, the J end by 1 base, with 15 bases between. There are 15 residues in the CDR3. The germline CDR1 and CDR2 sequences are SGHVS and FNYEAQ. The CDR3 sequence is CASSQGTAPSYEQYF. The CDR3 DNA reads TGTGCCAGCAGCCAGGGGACGGCACCTTCCTACGAGCAGTACTTC.

The chain links TRBV30 to TRBJ1-2; D is undetermined. Trimming cost V 0 bases and J 4 bases, with 9 bases left between them. This CDR3 contains 13 residues. Germline loops: CDR1 GTSNPN, CDR2 SVGIG (reference sequence). This CDR3 is CAWSVEDSYGYTF. Here the CDR3 DNA reads TGTGCCTGGAGTGTTGAGGACTCCTATGGCTACACCTTC.

V and J are TRBV7-9 and TRBJ1-3; D remains unclear. The CDR3 covers 16 residues. V lost 2 bases and J 0 bases, leaving 11 bases between the germline ends. Germline V gives CDR1 SEHNR, CDR2 FQNEAQ (reference sequence). The CDR3 bases are TGTGCCAGCAGCTTAAGAGAACTTTCCTCTGGAAACACCATATATTTT. It encodes CASSLRELSSGNTIYF.

V is TRBV5-1 and J is TRBJ2-7; 7 nucleotides agree with TRBD2. Germline trimming cut 3 bases from V and 6 bases from J; bases unmatched to any gene: 6. CDR3 length: 13 amino acids. Germline V gives CDR1 SGHRS, CDR2 YFSETQ. CDR3 residues: CASSSAGRGEQYF. In DNA, the CDR3 is TGCGCCAGCAGCTCTGCAGGGAGGGGCGAGCAGTACTTC.

The rearrangement links TRBV7-9 to TRBJ2-7; tentatively, D is TRBD1 (5 bases). Trimming took off 5 bases at V and 5 bases at J, with 10 bases between the two ends. This CDR3 has 12 residues. The germline CDR1 and CDR2 sequences are SEHNR and FQNEAQ (reference sequence). The CDR3 reads CASSSDSHEQYF. In DNA form, the CDR3 reads TGTGCCAGCAGCAGCGACAGCCACGAGCAGTACTTC.

The V call is TRBV18, the J call TRBJ1-6; perhaps TRBD1 as D (6 bases). Germline V gene sequence: CDR1 KGHSH, CDR2 LQKENI. CDR3 length equals 13 residues. Trimming took off 3 bases at V and 9 bases at J, with 9 bases between the two ends. The CDR3 here is CASSPGTLSPLHF. The CDR3, as DNA: TGTGCCAGCTCACCGGGGACACTTTCACCCCTCCACTTT.

This clone was seen a single time. The CDR3 sequence: CASIPGTGGARYEQYF. The CDR3 region has the DNA TGTGCCAGCATTCCCGGGACAGGGGGAGCCAGGTACGAGCAGTACTTC. V and J are TRBV6-4 and TRBJ2-7, with TRBD1 matching over 11 bases. Germline CDR1 is MRHNA and CDR2 is SNTAGT. The CDR3 covers 16 residues. The V gene end was trimmed by 7 bases and the J gene end by 4 bases; junction bases not matched to a gene: 12.

This chain connects TRBV13 to TRBJ2-7; TRBD1 matches 9 bases. This CDR3 comprises 14 residues. The germline CDR1 and CDR2 sequences are PRHDT and FYEKMQ (reference sequence). Losses at the gene ends were 0 bases for V and 5 bases for J; bases not matched to a gene: 2. CDR3: CASSLGQGAHEQYF. In nucleotides, the CDR3 is TGTGCCAGCAGCTTAGGACAGGGGGCTCACGAGCAGTACTTC.